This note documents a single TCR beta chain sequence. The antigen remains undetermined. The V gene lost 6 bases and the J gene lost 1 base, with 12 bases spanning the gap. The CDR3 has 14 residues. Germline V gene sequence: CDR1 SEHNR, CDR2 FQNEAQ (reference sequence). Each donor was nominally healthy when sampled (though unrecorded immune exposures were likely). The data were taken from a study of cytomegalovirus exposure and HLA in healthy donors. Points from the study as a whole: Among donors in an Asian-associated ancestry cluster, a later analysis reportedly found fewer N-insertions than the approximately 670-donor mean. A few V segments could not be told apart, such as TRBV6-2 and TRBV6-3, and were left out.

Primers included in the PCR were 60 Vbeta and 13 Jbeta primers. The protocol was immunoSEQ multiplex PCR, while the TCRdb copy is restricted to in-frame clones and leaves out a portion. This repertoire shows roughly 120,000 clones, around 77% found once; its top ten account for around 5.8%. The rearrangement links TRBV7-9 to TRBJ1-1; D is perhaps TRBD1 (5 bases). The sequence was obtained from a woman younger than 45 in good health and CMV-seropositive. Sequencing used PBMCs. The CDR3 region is CASSGQGGNTEAFF. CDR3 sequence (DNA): TGTGCCAGCAGTGGCCAGGGAGGGAACACTGAAGCTTTCTTT.